This TCR beta chain stems from a study of shared clonotypes between healthy human individuals. The study, taken as a whole, reports: There were few donors, and this limited the genetic and exposure-history diversity represented. Naive subsets typically showed greater estimated richness than memory subsets.

Of note for this clone: Its antigen is unidentified.

TCRdb's table, derived via immunoSEQ multiplex PCR, lists solely in-frame clones and lacks some. The data show under 1,100,000 clones, with 75% seen just once and roughly 1.5% held by the top ten. The source material was memory CD4+ T cells sorted from blood. The subset is: CD45RA-negative fraction. This clonotype originated in a man younger than 30 in good health.

In nucleotides, the CDR3 is TGTGCCAGCAGTTTAGAGGGCCGGTCCACCAATCAGCCCCAGCATTTT. Its translation is CASSLEGRSTNQPQHF. The genes are TRBV27 and TRBJ1-5; D gene ambiguous. V was cut by 2 bases and J by 3 bases, with 14 bases left in between. Germline V gene lookup returns CDR1 MNHEY and CDR2 SMNVEV (reference sequence). The length of the CDR3 is 16 residues.